These 8 T cell receptor beta chains came from one sample sequenced in a study of T cell clonotyping in hematopoietic cell transplantation. Assay: immunoSEQ multiplex PCR; the TCRdb copy retains only in-frame clones and omits some. The data hold 12,000 or so clones, with roughly 53% observed a single time. Sequencing used peripheral blood mononuclear cells. Receptors were obtained from a man aged 45 to 65 in good health. Some clones in this sample may be carry-over from other donors' samples.

The V call is TRBV29-1, the J call TRBJ2-4; unclear D gene. Germline CDR1 is SQVTM and CDR2 is ANQGSEA. The length of the CDR3 is 12 residues. With 1 base removed from V and 10 bases from J, the gap between germline ends came to 11 bases. CDR3 loop: CSVEGVSSIQYF. CDR3 sequence (DNA): TGCAGCGTTGAAGGAGTCTCCAGTATTCAGTACTTC.

In nucleotides, the CDR3 is TGTGCCAGCAGTTGGACAGCCCCGGGGCAGCCCCAGCATTTT. This gives the protein CASSWTAPGQPQHF. The J gene is TRBJ1-5, the V gene TRBV6-6; D might be TRBD1 (6 bases). In germline, CDR1 is MNHNY, CDR2 SVGAGI (reference sequence). The V end lost 4 bases, the J end lost 7 bases, and 14 bases lay between the germline ends. This CDR3 contains 14 residues.

This clone has a single count. This rearrangement joins TRBV30 to TRBJ2-2, with 10 bases lining up with TRBD2. Germline trimming cut 3 bases from V and 5 bases from J; bases unmatched to any gene: 6. The CDR3 contains 15 residues. Germline V lookup: CDR1 GTSNPN, CDR2 SVGIG (reference sequence). The CDR3 DNA sequence: TGTGCCTGGAGGGCTAGCGGGAGACGGACCGGGGAGCTGTTTTTT. As protein: CAWRASGRRTGELFF.

This clone was seen a handful of times. The rearrangement joins TRBV7-2 to TRBJ1-2; no definite D call. CDR1 and CDR2 (germline): SGHTA, FQGNSA. V was cut by 6 bases and J by 7 bases, with 15 bases left in between. The CDR3 has 13 amino acids. The CDR3, as DNA: TGTGCCAGCAGTCCTTTAGCCGGGCTTGGCTACACCTTC. This sequence encodes CASSPLAGLGYTF.

The chain joins TRBV30 to TRBJ1-2; unclear D gene. Trimming cost V 4 bases and J 7 bases, with 10 bases left between them. The germline V gene encodes CDR1 GTSNPN and CDR2 SVGIG (reference sequence). The CDR3 is 11 residues long. The CDR3: CAWMAGGGYTF. CDR3 in DNA: TGTGCCTGGATGGCCGGTGGTGGCTACACCTTC.

A remark on this clone: Because the CDR3 is missing its conserved closing phenylalanine or tryptophan, this is likely a read error. The V and J genes are TRBV14 and TRBJ1-1; D call uncertain. The CDR3 is 14 amino acids. Per the germline V gene, CDR1 is SGHDN and CDR2 is FVKESK. Trimming took off 0 bases at V and 4 bases at J, with 9 bases between the two ends. CDR3 DNA: TGTGCCAGCAGCCAAGAAGACGGAATCACTGAAGCTTTCCTT. Protein product: CASSQEDGITEAFL.

This rearrangement joins TRBV19 to TRBJ1-2; 7 bases map to TRBD1. This CDR3 has 13 amino acids. Germline V gives CDR1 LNHDA, CDR2 SQIVND (reference sequence). V lost 2 bases to trimming and J lost 5 bases; unmatched junction nucleotides: 2. The CDR3 DNA sequence: TGTGCCAGTAGTATACGGGACAGTTATGGCTACACCTTC. It translates to CASSIRDSYGYTF. Using reference TRBV19 and TRBJ1-2 for the parts outside the CDR3, the full variable domain is DGGITQSPKYLFRKEGQNVTLSCEQNLNHDAMYWYRQDPGQGLRLIYYSQIVNDFQKGDIAEGYSVSREKKESFPLTVTSAQKNPTAFYLCASSIRDSYGYTFGSGTRLTVV.

V usage is TRBV6-5 and J usage is TRBJ2-7, with D unclear. The CDR3 is 14 amino acids. V lost 6 bases, J lost 1 base, and 13 bases lay in between. Germline-derived CDR1 and CDR2 are MNHEY and SVGAGI. DNA for the CDR3: TGTGCCAGCAGGGTCAACTTTCAATCCTACGAGCAGTACTTC. Amino acids: CASRVNFQSYEQYF.